A single T cell receptor beta chain is shown here with its context. Its antigen is as yet unknown. Within the sample, other DNA sequences also encode this same CDR3. V was clipped by 0 bases and J by 5 bases; unmatched bases: 3. CDR1 SGDLS and CDR2 YYNGEE come from the germline V gene. CDR3 length: 15 amino acids. The source of the sample is a study of shared clonotypes between healthy human individuals. Repertoires were generated with immunoSEQ multiplex PCR, while TCRdb's copy carries only in-frame clones and drops some. Of some 1 million clones in the sample, about 70% were seen once. Study-wide findings and caveats: Several donors held about 5% of naive CD4 clonotypes in common. Blood was the only sampled material, and tissue repertoires likely differ. Sequencing depth was predicted to influence how clonotypes are shared among donors. There were few donors, and this limited the genetic and exposure-history diversity represented.

V is TRBV9 and J is TRBJ2-5; 11 bases agree with TRBD2. The material sequenced was memory CD4+ T cells sorted from blood. Subset indicated: CD45RA-negative fraction. The sequence was obtained from a man younger than 30 in good health. The DNA for the CDR3 is TGTGCCAGCAGCGTAGTGCCTAGCGGGGGGGAGACCCAGTACTTC. Translated, it gives CASSVVPSGGETQYF.